This T cell receptor beta chain was identified in a study of T cell changes during pregnancy in multiple sclerosis. CDR3 length: 13 residues. V shed 7 bases, J shed 6 bases, and the junction held 8 bases outside the gene matches. In germline, CDR1 is WNHNN, CDR2 SYGVQD (reference sequence). Assay used: immunoSEQ multiplex PCR; TCRdb lists only in-frame clones, some missing. The sample carries 85,000 to 100,000 clones, roughly 92% recorded once. The chain joins TRBV10-1 to TRBJ2-7; 8 bases match TRBD2. The source material was peripheral blood, sampled after pregnancy. The TCR originated in a female donor with multiple sclerosis, enrolled in a pregnancy study. The CDR3 loop is CASTAAGVGEQYF. DNA of the CDR3: TGCGCCAGCACGGCAGCGGGAGTGGGCGAGCAGTACTTC.